The 30 T cell receptor beta chains listed next were all sequenced from one sample in a study of T cells in Graves' hyperthyroidism and ophthalmopathy. There were TCR beta CDR3 regions amplified from RNA transcripts. The HTBI primer set was used in a first-round RT-PCR of the TCR CDR3. One entry per CDR3 protein results from TCRdb running MiXCR on the multiplex PCR reads. Seen here are about 610,000 distinct CDR3 sequences, just over 45% observed once, and the top ten hold more than 7%. The sample consisted of peripheral blood or thyroid tissue (not recorded which). These receptors originate from a woman in her late teens or twenties with Graves' hyperthyroidism.

This clonotype was seen ten or more times. This chain joins TRBV7-9 and TRBJ2-5; 8 nucleotides align to TRBD2. The CDR3 covers 15 residues. Germline V gene lookup returns CDR1 SEHNR and CDR2 FQNEAQ (reference sequence). V dropped 2 bases and J dropped 5; count of bases not matched to a gene: 7. CDR3 nucleotides: TGTGCCAGCAGCTTACTAGCGGGCGAGGGGGAGACCCAGTACTTC. As protein: CASSLLAGEGETQYF. Full variable domain (rest looked up from reference TRBV7-9 and TRBJ2-5): DTGVSQNPRHKITKRGQNVTFRCDPISEHNRLYWYRQTLGQGPEFLTYFQNEAQLEKSRLLSDRFSAERPKGSFSTLEIQRTEQGDSAMYLCASSLLAGEGETQYFGPGTRLLVL.

The chain combines TRBV20-1 with TRBJ2-5; 9 positions agree with TRBD1. Germline CDR1 is DFQATT and CDR2 is SNEGSKA (reference sequence). Trimming took 6 bases from V and 4 from J; bases not matched to a gene: 6. The CDR3 runs 13 residues. The CDR3 sequence: CSATQGARETQYF. CDR3 DNA sequence: TGCAGTGCGACACAGGGGGCGAGAGAGACCCAGTACTTC.

The rearrangement links TRBV19 to TRBJ2-2; TRBD2 aligns across 15 bases. The CDR3 extends over 18 amino acids. With V trimmed by 2 bases and J by 2 bases, 3 bases remained unmatched. Germline assignment: CDR1 LNHDA and CDR2 SQIVND (reference sequence). Written as DNA, the CDR3 is TGTGCCAGTAGTATAACGGGACTAGCGGGAGGAAACACCGGGGAGCTGTTTTTT. It translates to CASSITGLAGGNTGELFF.

In DNA form, the CDR3 reads TGCGCCAGCAGCTTGCAGCCTAGCGGGACCTCCTACAATGAGCAGTTCTTC. Encoded protein: CASSLQPSGTSYNEQFF. V and J are TRBV5-1 and TRBJ2-1; 9 nucleotides align to TRBD2. Germline loops: CDR1 SGHRS, CDR2 YFSETQ. The CDR3 length is 17 residues. V trimming: 1 base; J trimming: 0 bases; junction bases outside the gene matches: 5.

This clonotype showed up just a few times. The V gene is TRBV19, the J gene TRBJ1-1, with 9 bases identical to TRBD1. V gave up 3 bases and J gave up 5 bases; unmatched junction bases: 7. Per germline, CDR1 LNHDA and CDR2 SQIVND (reference sequence). CDR3 length: 15 residues. The CDR3 region is CASSIHRGRMTEAFF. CDR3 DNA sequence: TGTGCCAGTAGTATTCACAGGGGGCGGATGACTGAAGCTTTCTTT.

Worth noting for this clonotype: The CDR3 carries no conserved terminal phenylalanine or tryptophan, so it likely arises from a read error. The DNA is left out, because the CDR3 cannot be placed on it with certainty; the CDR3 is given as TCRdb lists it. This rearrangement joins TRBV20-1 to TRBJ2-5. The CDR3 adds up to 8 amino acids, both ends counted. Germline V gene data show CDR1 as DFQATT and CDR2 as SNEGSKA (reference sequence). This CDR3 is CSAGGPQH.

This clonotype was observed at least ten times. J is TRBJ2-7 and V is TRBV5-4; either TRBD1 or TRBD2 may supply D (5 bases each). Trimming left V 2 bases short and J 2 bases short, with 11 bases between. From germline, CDR1 is SGHNT and CDR2 YYREEE (reference sequence). This CDR3 has 14 amino acids. CDR3 sequence reads: CASSLWGTTYEQYF. The CDR3 DNA reads TGTGCCAGCAGCTTATGGGGGACGACCTACGAGCAGTACTTC.

V is TRBV12-3 or TRBV12-4 and J is TRBJ1-1; the D gene is possibly TRBD1 (6 bases). V dropped 5 bases and J dropped 7 bases, with 17 bases sitting between them. The CDR3 runs 14 residues. In DNA, the CDR3 is TGTGCCAGCAGTCCCGAGGGGGGGGCTAATGAAGCTTTCTTT. The encoded protein is CASSPEGGANEAFF.

This clonotype was observed at least ten times. The V gene is TRBV12-3 or TRBV12-4, the J gene TRBJ2-7; D remains ambiguous. V lost 2 bases, J lost 1 base, and 6 bases lay in between. This CDR3 region has 13 residues. CDR3 sequence: CASSLRISYEQYF. The CDR3 region has the DNA TGTGCCAGCAGTTTAAGGATTTCCTACGAGCAGTACTTC.

This clonotype was recorded many times. The chain combines TRBV20-1 with TRBJ2-7; a weak D match, TRBD2 (7 bases). The V end lost 6 bases, the J end lost 0 bases, and 18 bases lay between the germline ends. The CDR3 runs 15 residues. Germline CDR1 is DFQATT and CDR2 is SNEGSKA (reference sequence). CDR3 sequence (DNA): TGCAGTGCAACAGAGGGGGGGAGAGGCTCCTACGAGCAGTACTTC. It translates to CSATEGGRGSYEQYF.

This clonotype was detected ten times or more. CDR3 amino acids: CASKTPGGETQYF. CDR3 DNA: TGTGCCAGCAAGACGCCCGGCGGGGAGACCCAGTACTTC. The chain links TRBV6-5 to TRBJ2-5; D perhaps matches TRBD2 (5 bases). The CDR3 runs 13 residues. The germline V gene has CDR1 MNHEY and CDR2 SVGAGI. The V gene lost 7 bases and the J gene lost 5 bases, with 14 bases spanning the gap.

This clonotype was found many times. The V and J genes are TRBV10-3 and TRBJ1-5, with 7 bases matching TRBD1. V lost 3 bases, J lost 7 bases, and 6 bases stayed unmatched. The CDR3 is made up of 14 amino acids. In germline, CDR1 is ENHRY, CDR2 SYGVKD. The CDR3 DNA reads TGTGCCATCAGTGACGAGGGGGCGGTCCAGCCCCAGCATTTT. This translates into CAISDEGAVQPQHF.

This clonotype was seen ten or more times. The chain employs TRBV4-1 and TRBJ2-7; unclear D gene. The CDR3 consists of 13 residues. Germline V CDR1 and CDR2: MGHRA, YSYEKL. V lost 3 bases and J lost 2, with 8 bases in between. CDR3 in DNA: TGCGCCAGCAGCCAGTATACGACCTACGAGCAGTACTTC. This gives the protein CASSQYTTYEQYF.

This clonotype was recorded at least ten times. The rearrangement joins TRBV20-1 to TRBJ1-2; TRBD1 aligns across 7 bases. Germline-derived CDR1 and CDR2 are DFQATT and SNEGSKA (reference sequence). The CDR3 loop spans 15 amino acids. V trimming: 6 bases; J trimming: 2 bases; junction bases outside the gene matches: 12. CDR3 loop: CSASVPGQRNYGYTF. The CDR3 DNA sequence: TGCAGTGCCAGTGTCCCGGGACAGCGGAACTATGGCTACACCTTC.

Regarding this clonotype: This may stem from a read error, because a much larger clone lies one nucleotide away. The genes are TRBV27 and TRBJ1-1, with D unclear. The CDR3 runs to 15 residues. V gave up 4 bases and J gave up 4 bases, with 16 bases separating them. The germline V gene has CDR1 MNHEY and CDR2 SMNVEV (reference sequence). The CDR3 loop reads CASSSSNARLTEAFF. CDR3 sequence (DNA): TGTGCCAGCAGTTCCTCGAATGCTCGTCTCACTGAAGCTTTCTTT.

At least ten counts were recorded for this clonotype. The genes are TRBV4-1 and TRBJ1-1; D unresolved. Germline lookup yields CDR1 MGHRA and CDR2 YSYEKL. Deletions cut 1 base from V and 4 bases from J, with 10 bases between. CDR3 length equals 14 residues. CDR3 bases: TGCGCCAGCAGCCAAGTGGCCGTAAGCACTGAAGCTTTCTTT. Translated: CASSQVAVSTEAFF.

The genes are TRBV24-1 and TRBJ2-3, with TRBD2 matching 14 bases. Germline V gene sequence: CDR1 KGHDR, CDR2 SFDVKD. Trimming took 4 bases from V and 4 from J; bases not matched to a gene: 3. The CDR3 has 16 amino acids. The CDR3 reads CATSDGLAGGADTQYF. The CDR3 bases are TGTGCCACCAGTGACGGACTAGCGGGAGGCGCAGATACGCAGTATTTT.

This clonotype was seen repeatedly, ten times or more. V usage is TRBV2 and J usage is TRBJ1-5; unclear D gene. V lost 5 bases and J 8 bases, leaving 13 bases between the germline ends. The germline gives CDR1 SNHLY, CDR2 FYNNEI. The CDR3 is made up of 13 amino acids. CDR3 region: CASSPGWEKPQHF. In nucleotides, the CDR3 is TGTGCCAGCAGTCCTGGATGGGAGAAGCCCCAGCATTTT.

This clonotype was recorded at least ten times. This rearrangement joins TRBV24-1 to TRBJ1-2; possible D gene TRBD1, 5 bases. V shed 3 bases and J shed 4 bases, with 20 bases lying between them. The CDR3 extends over 17 amino acids. The germline CDR1 and CDR2 sequences are KGHDR and SFDVKD. In DNA, the CDR3 is TGTGCCACCAGTGATGCGCCCCGAGGGGCGGTTAGCTATGGCTACACCTTC. Its translation is CATSDAPRGAVSYGYTF.

This clonotype was seen many times. Here the CDR3 reads CANQDRPLWTEAFF. The CDR3 region has the DNA TGTGCCAACCAGGACAGACCGCTTTGGACTGAAGCTTTCTTT. The gene calls are TRBV2 and TRBJ1-1, with D possibly being TRBD1 (6 bases). CDR1 is SNHLY and CDR2 is FYNNEI in the germline V gene. This CDR3 has 14 amino acids. Trimming shortened V by 10 bases and J by 5 bases, and 20 bases separated the two germline ends.

This clonotype was counted at least ten times. CDR3 coding DNA: TGCGCCAGCAGCCAAACCCGACTAGTTTCCTACGAGCAGTACTTC. Its protein product is CASSQTRLVSYEQYF. The rearrangement joins TRBV4-1 to TRBJ2-7, with a weak D call TRBD2 (6 bases). CDR1 is MGHRA and CDR2 is YSYEKL in the germline V gene. CDR3 length equals 15 residues. V was shortened by 2 bases and J by 1 base, with 12 bases between the two germline ends.

This clonotype came up many times. A read error may be the cause here, since a much bigger clone is one base away. V gene TRBV11-2 combines with J gene TRBJ2-7; TRBD1 aligns across 10 bases. The CDR3 extends over 14 amino acids. V was clipped by 5 bases and J by 3 bases; unmatched bases: 4. Germline CDR1 reads SGHAT; CDR2 reads FQNNGV. The CDR3 nucleotides read TGTGCCAGCAGCGCCGGGACAGGGGACTACGAGCAGTACTTC. Protein product: CASSAGTGDYEQYF.

The sample holds many counts of this clonotype. V and J are TRBV2 and TRBJ1-4, with D perhaps TRBD1 (5 bases). V was trimmed by 8 bases and J by 7 bases, leaving 14 bases between them. This CDR3 is 13 amino acids long. Per the germline V gene, CDR1 is SNHLY and CDR2 is FYNNEI. The CDR3 loop reads CASLTGFSEKLFF. The CDR3 DNA follows: TGTGCCAGCCTTACAGGATTTAGTGAAAAACTGTTTTTT.

This clonotype was recorded many times. This chain connects TRBV5-6 to TRBJ1-5, with D hard to call. This CDR3 is built from 16 residues. V was shortened by 0 bases and J by 0 bases, with 10 bases between the two germline ends. CDR1 is SGHDT, CDR2 YYEEEE, per germline. CDR3 sequence: CASSLGGQPSNQPQHF. CDR3 in DNA: TGTGCCAGCAGCTTGGGCGGTCAACCTAGCAATCAGCCCCAGCATTTT.

This clonotype was seen repeatedly, ten times or more. V usage is TRBV14 and J usage is TRBJ1-1, with 10 bases lining up with TRBD1. V shed 1 base, J shed 6 bases, and the junction held 2 bases outside the gene matches. The CDR3 spans 14 residues. Germline lookup yields CDR1 SGHDN and CDR2 FVKESK. CDR3 sequence reads: CASSQGGTGAEAFF. CDR3 sequence (DNA): TGTGCCAGCAGCCAAGGGGGGACAGGGGCTGAAGCTTTCTTT.

V is TRBV12-3 or TRBV12-4 and J is TRBJ1-3; D perhaps matches TRBD1 (6 bases). The CDR3 runs to 13 residues. V was trimmed by 5 bases and J by 11 bases, leaving 16 bases between them. In nucleotides, the CDR3 is TGTGCCAGCAGTGACCAGGGGCAGGAGGCCATATATTTT. Translation gives CASSDQGQEAIYF.

This clonotype was counted at least ten times. Mismatch with germline at one junction end may stem from a read error. The chain has TRBV20-1 and TRBJ2-7; 10 bases match TRBD1. This CDR3 spans 14 amino acids. Looked up from germline, CDR1 is DFQATT and CDR2 is SNEGSKA (reference sequence). The DNA of the CDR3 is TGCAGTGCTAGAGATCCGGGACAGGGGTACGGGCAGTACTTC. This sequence encodes CSARDPGQGYGQYF.

In its sample, this clonotype was seen many times. The chain has TRBV5-1 and TRBJ1-2; possible D gene TRBD1, 5 bases. V shed 6 bases and J shed 2 bases, with 14 bases lying between them. CDR3 length: 14 amino acids. Germline loops: CDR1 SGHRS, CDR2 YFSETQ. CDR3 region: CASNVGQGNYGYTF. The DNA of the CDR3 is TGCGCCAGCAACGTGGGGCAGGGAAACTATGGCTACACCTTC.

This clonotype was counted many times. The rearrangement links TRBV5-1 to TRBJ1-1; TRBD1 is a possible D gene (6 bases). In germline, CDR1 is SGHRS, CDR2 YFSETQ. Trimming left V 0 bases short and J 1 base short, with 10 bases between. The CDR3 is made up of 15 amino acids. The CDR3 region has the DNA TGCGCCAGCAGCTTGGCCTTAGGGGGGAACACTGAAGCTTTCTTT. Translated: CASSLALGGNTEAFF.

In this sample, this clonotype turned up many times. The CDR3 DNA reads TGTGCCAGCAGCTTAGTTCCAGGGTTAAGAAACGAGCAGTACTTC. Translated, it gives CASSLVPGLRNEQYF. V is TRBV7-9 and J is TRBJ2-7, with D possibly matching TRBD1 (5 bases). The CDR3 length is 15 residues. From germline, CDR1 is SEHNR and CDR2 FQNEAQ (reference sequence). V gave up 1 base and J gave up 5 bases, with 15 bases separating them.